The clone carrying this T cell receptor beta chain was seen a handful of times. This entry is derived from a study of T-cell reconstitution after alpha-beta-depleted transplantation in children. Unique molecular identifiers were incorporated when the TCRbeta library was constructed. Using its own MiXCR run on the PCR reads, TCRdb lists one record per CDR3 protein. The profile shows about 610,000 distinct CDR3 sequences, about 10% of them singletons. The source material was PBMCs from the stem cell graft donor, sampled from the stem cell graft. The receptor was isolated from a human donor who donated a stem cell graft to a child with acute myeloid leukemia.

The CDR3 protein is CSAGRDSISTYEQYF. Here the CDR3 DNA reads TGCAGTGCTGGCCGGGACTCTATCTCCACCTACGAGCAGTACTTC. This chain connects TRBV20-1 to TRBJ2-7; TRBD2 might be the D (6 bases). Between the trimmed V and J ends, which lost 5 bases and 2 bases, there was a span of 19 bases. Germline loops: CDR1 DFQATT, CDR2 SNEGSKA (reference sequence). The CDR3 length is 15 residues.